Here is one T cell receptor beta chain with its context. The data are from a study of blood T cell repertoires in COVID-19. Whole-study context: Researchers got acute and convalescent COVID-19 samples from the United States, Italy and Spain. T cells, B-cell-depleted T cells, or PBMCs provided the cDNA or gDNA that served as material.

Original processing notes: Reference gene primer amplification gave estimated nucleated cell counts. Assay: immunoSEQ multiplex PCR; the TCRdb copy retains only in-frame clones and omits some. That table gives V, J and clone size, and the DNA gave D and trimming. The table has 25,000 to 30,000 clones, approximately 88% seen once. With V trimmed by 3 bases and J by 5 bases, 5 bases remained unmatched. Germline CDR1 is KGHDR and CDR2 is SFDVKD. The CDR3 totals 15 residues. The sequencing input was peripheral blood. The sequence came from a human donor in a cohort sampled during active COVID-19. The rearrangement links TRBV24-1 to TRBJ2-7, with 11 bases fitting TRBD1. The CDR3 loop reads CATSDGGQGADEQYF. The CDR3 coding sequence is TGTGCCACCAGTGATGGTGGACAGGGGGCCGACGAGCAGTACTTC.